This paragraph covers one T cell receptor (beta chain) sequence. Its antigen is still unknown. Nothing much larger sits one base from this clone, and base qualities are not available. This record comes from a study of OX40 agonist ivuxolimab in advanced cancers. About the full investigation: Ivuxolimab, which targeted the costimulatory receptor OX40 (CD134), was an agonistic, fully human IgG2 monoclonal antibody. Intravenous ivuxolimab was administered to patients every 2 weeks at six dose levels: 0.01, 0.1, 0.3, 1.5, 3 and 10 mg/kg. Among the approximately 54 dose-escalation patients, about 20 had hepatocellular carcinoma, 15 or so melanoma, 9 renal cell carcinoma and 9 head and neck cancer. In the dose-escalation cohort, roughly 82% of patients were male, and the mean age was approximately 60 years with a range of about 20 to 80. Prior anti-PD-1, anti-PD-L1 or anti-CTLA-4 therapy was permitted, and checkpoint inhibitors had been received by roughly 42% of dose-escalation patients. Partial responses occurred in three dose-escalation patients, of whom one had hepatocellular carcinoma and two had cutaneous melanoma. The purpose of peripheral TCRbeta sequencing was to test whether ivuxolimab changed TCR sequence diversity and led to clonal T-cell expansion. The paper reports the monotherapy dose-escalation portion (N ≈ 50 patients) of the phase I ivuxolimab trial. The research as a whole found: The antigen specificity of the peripheral T cells that underwent clonal expansion was not determined. In the 0.1-3.0 mg/kg groups, partial responders were among the patients with the lowest normalized peripheral clonal expansion, particularly in CD8+ T cells. Low levels of normalized T-cell clonal expansion were also seen in some patients who did not respond. At doses of 0.1 to 3.0 mg/kg, clonal expansion of both CD4+ and CD8+ blood T cells was observed from baseline to week 6. After ivuxolimab, more expanded clones were found on average in CD8+ T cells than in CD4+ T cells.

To sequence the TCRbeta CDR3 region, genomic DNA was isolated from the sorted cells. The immunoSEQ Assay was used to sequence the TCRbeta CDR3 regions. The table was pulled from immuneACCESS by TCRdb, which kept in-frame rearrangements only. Such tables lose some clones; where checked, under half of the loss comes from unresolved V genes, and the rest has no known cause. This sample lists roughly 58,000 clones; roughly 87% were detected once. The ten biggest clones cover approximately 0.76% of the sample. The trial excluded patients who had a history of autoimmune disease or were on systemic immunosuppression. In every dose cohort, peripheral blood was drawn for TCR sequencing at baseline, cycle 4 day 1, and cycle 7 day 1. The samples were taken from a phase I, first-in-human, multicenter, open-label dose-escalation trial of ivuxolimab. Adults with locally advanced or metastatic melanoma, renal cell carcinoma, hepatocellular carcinoma or head and neck squamous cell carcinoma were enrolled in the trial. Before TCR sequencing, CD4+ T cells and CD8+ T cells from peripheral blood were sorted into separate populations.

Taken from cysteine to phenylalanine, the CDR3 has 16 residues. Of all the DNA, just the CDR3 is kept, 48 bases in frame from base 1. CDR1 and CDR2, looked up from the germline V gene, are SGHAT and FQNNGV. Deletion took 3 bases off V and 9 bases off J, with a span of 18 bases between the germline ends. This receptor chain uses TRBV11-2 and TRBJ1-6, with no reliable assignment of the D segment. The receptor comes from an adult with an advanced solid tumor such as melanoma, head and neck, liver or kidney cancer. This specimen was CD4+ or CD8+ T cells sorted from blood, taken in a trial of the OX40 agonist ivuxolimab. The CDR3 sequence is CASSFSSGQPSSPLHF. The sequence in DNA is TGTGCCAGCAGCTTTTCGTCAGGCCAGCCTAGTTCACCCCTCCACTTT.